This T cell receptor (beta chain) came from a study of blood T cell repertoires in COVID-19 (dated by TCRdb to 2018 to 2020). With regard to the full study: Samples covering the acute and convalescent phases of COVID-19 were provided by collaborators in the United States, Italy and Spain. Samples were obtained from the ongoing ImmuneRACE study (first 160 participants) and from over 1,000 subjects provided by 6 global collaborators. The repertoires were released in a freely available public database meant as a resource for research on the immune response to SARS-CoV-2. Deeply sampled blood TCRbeta repertoires from subjects exposed to, actively infected with, or recovered from COVID-19 were included in the dataset. The prospective study material was composed of cDNA or gDNA derived from T cells, B-cell-depleted T cells, or PBMCs. Sample metadata almost always included a de-identified subject ID, COVID-19 status, age in years and sex. Where HLA class I and class II types were available, the types were taken from metadata supplied by the sample provider, not from assay-based typing.

Each collaborating institution followed its own protocols to collect whole blood in K2EDTA tubes. For TCRbeta analysis, collaborators shipped samples in one of three forms: frozen whole blood, isolated PBMCs, or DNA extracted from either of those sample types. Study-wide findings and limitations: The quantity of clinical and demographic metadata differed by source and by participant and was supplied without curation.

A single count supports this clone. Its antigen remains unidentified. Base qualities are not provided; no much larger clone lies one nucleotide away. The junction shows trimming of 0 bases on V and 5 bases on J, plus 13 bases between the germline ends. The germline V gene yields KGHSH for CDR1 and LQKENI for CDR2. Its CDR3 holds 15 amino acids, cysteine through phenylalanine. Only the CDR3 DNA is retained, 45 bases long and in frame from the first base. TCRbeta CDR3 regions were amplified from genomic DNA by means of the immunoSEQ Assay, a bias-controlled multiplex PCR. Regarding the original processing steps: Nucleated cell counts per sample were estimated from amplification of reference gene primers within the assay. To quantify the absolute abundance of each unique TCRbeta CDR3 rearrangement, sequence reads were collapsed and filtered. For each sample, productive Simpson clonality was calculated by taking the square root of Simpson's diversity index across productive rearrangements. In TCRdb, the immuneACCESS table is reduced to in-frame sequences with V and J assigned. These tables do not hold every clone; where another copy was compared, an unresolved V gene accounts for under half, and the others remain unexplained. The V and J calls and clone size were taken over from that table, and D and trimming were inferred from the DNA. Across this sample there are tens of thousands of clones, with about four fifths seen only once. The ten largest clones take up about 6.4% of the sample.

This chain joins TRBV18 to TRBJ1-1, with a weak D call of TRBD1 (5 bases match). Sequencing was carried out using peripheral blood. The receptor comes from a woman in her forties or fifties with active or convalescent COVID-19. The CDR3 reads CASSPPGGWYTEAFF. The DNA reads TGTGCCAGCTCACCACCCGGGGGTTGGTATACTGAAGCTTTCTTT.